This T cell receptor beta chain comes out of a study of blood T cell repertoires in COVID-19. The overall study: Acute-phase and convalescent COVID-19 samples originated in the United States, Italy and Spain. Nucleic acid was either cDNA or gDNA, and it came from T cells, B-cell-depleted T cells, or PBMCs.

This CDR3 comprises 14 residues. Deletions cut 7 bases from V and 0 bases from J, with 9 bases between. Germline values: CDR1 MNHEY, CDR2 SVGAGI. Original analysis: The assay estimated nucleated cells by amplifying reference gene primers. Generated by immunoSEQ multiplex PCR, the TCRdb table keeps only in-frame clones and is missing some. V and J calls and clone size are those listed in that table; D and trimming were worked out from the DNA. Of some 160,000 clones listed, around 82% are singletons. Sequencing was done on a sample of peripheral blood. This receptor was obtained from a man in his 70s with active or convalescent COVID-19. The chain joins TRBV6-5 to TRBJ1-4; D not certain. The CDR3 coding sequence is TGTGCCAGCACCAGGATTGCAACTAATGAAAAACTGTTTTTT. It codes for CASTRIATNEKLFF.